In its sample, the clone carrying this T cell receptor beta chain was seen a few times. Individuals aged 18 to 89 years were recruited from 24 US areas. This sample is part of a study of blood T cell repertoires in COVID-19. At the level of the study: From T cells, B-cell-depleted T cells, or PBMCs came the material, which was cDNA or gDNA.

Per the authors' pipeline: Reference gene primer amplification gave estimated nucleated cell counts. The assay was immunoSEQ multiplex PCR, and TCRdb's table has in-frame clones only and misses some. V and J calls and clone size are as listed in that table; D and trimming were resolved from the DNA. Here the sample spans roughly 220,000 clones, approximately 86% being singletons. The V end was cut by 1 base, the J end by 7 bases, with 19 bases between. The CDR3 length is 16 residues. CDR1 and CDR2 from the germline V gene are SGHAT and FQNNGV. The chain combines TRBV11-2 with TRBJ1-2; TRBD1 might be the D (5 bases). This sequence was found in a woman in her forties or fifties with acute COVID-19. Sequenced sample: PBMCs or T cells enriched from blood (not recorded which). CDR3: CASSLGAGELRFGYTF. In DNA, the CDR3 is TGTGCCAGCAGCTTAGGGGCGGGGGAACTGAGGTTTGGCTACACCTTC.